The clone carrying this T cell receptor beta chain was observed once. Authors' processing steps: Nucleated cell number was recorded as an estimate derived from reference gene primer amplification. Libraries were prepared by immunoSEQ multiplex PCR; TCRdb keeps only in-frame clonotypes and omits some of them. The DNA was the basis for D and trimming; V, J and clone size are from that table. Altogether 130,000 to 150,000 clones are present, roughly four fifths being singletons, with the ten largest covering 6.5% to 8.5%. Trimming took off 2 bases at V and 5 bases at J, with 13 bases between the two ends. The CDR3 sequence is 15 residues long. Germline CDR1 reads KGHSH; CDR2 reads LQKENI. This entry is derived from a study of blood T cell repertoires in COVID-19. The wider study: Sites in the United States, Italy and Spain provided acute and convalescent COVID-19 samples. The cDNA or gDNA used as material had been derived from T cells, B-cell-depleted T cells, or PBMCs.

The material sequenced was peripheral blood. The sequence derives from a human donor with acute or convalescent COVID-19. The donor label of this sample is uncertain. The rearrangement links TRBV18 to TRBJ2-1, with D perhaps TRBD2 (6 bases). CDR3 residues: CASSPIRLDNNEQFF. The CDR3, as DNA: TGTGCCAGCTCACCAATCCGACTAGACAACAATGAGCAGTTCTTC.